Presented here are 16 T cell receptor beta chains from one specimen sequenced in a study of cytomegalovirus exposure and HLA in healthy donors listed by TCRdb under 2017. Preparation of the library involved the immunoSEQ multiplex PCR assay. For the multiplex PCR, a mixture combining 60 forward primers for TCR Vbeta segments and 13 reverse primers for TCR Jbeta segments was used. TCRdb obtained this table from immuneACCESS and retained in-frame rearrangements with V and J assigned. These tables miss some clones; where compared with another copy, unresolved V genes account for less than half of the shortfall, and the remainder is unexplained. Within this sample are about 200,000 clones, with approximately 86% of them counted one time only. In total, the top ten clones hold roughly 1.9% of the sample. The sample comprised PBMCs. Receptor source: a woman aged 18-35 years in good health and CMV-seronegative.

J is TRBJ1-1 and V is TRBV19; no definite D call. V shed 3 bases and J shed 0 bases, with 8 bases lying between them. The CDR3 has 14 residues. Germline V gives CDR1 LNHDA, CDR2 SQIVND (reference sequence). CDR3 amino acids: CASSISRMNTEAFF. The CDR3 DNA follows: TGTGCCAGTAGTATTTCCAGGATGAACACTGAAGCTTTCTTT.

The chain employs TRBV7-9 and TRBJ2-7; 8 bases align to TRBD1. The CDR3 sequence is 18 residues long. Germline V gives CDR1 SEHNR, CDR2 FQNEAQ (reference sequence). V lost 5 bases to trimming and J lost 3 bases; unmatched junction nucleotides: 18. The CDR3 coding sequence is TGTGCCAGCAGCCTACGGACCGGCCCAGGGGGCCTAGACTACGAGCAGTACTTC. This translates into CASSLRTGPGGLDYEQYF.

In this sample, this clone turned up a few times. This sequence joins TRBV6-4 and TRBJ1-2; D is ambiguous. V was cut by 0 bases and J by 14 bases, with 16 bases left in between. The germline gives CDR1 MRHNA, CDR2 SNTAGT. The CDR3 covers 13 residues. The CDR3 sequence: CASSDSAVEPLTF. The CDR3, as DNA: TGTGCCAGCAGTGACTCGGCAGTCGAACCATTGACCTTC.

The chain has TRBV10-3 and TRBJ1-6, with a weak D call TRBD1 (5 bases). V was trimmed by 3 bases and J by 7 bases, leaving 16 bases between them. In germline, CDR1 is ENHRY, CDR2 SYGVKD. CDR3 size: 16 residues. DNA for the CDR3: TGTGCCATCAGTGATTTAGTGCAGGGCGGAAATTCACCCCTCCACTTT. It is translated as CAISDLVQGGNSPLHF.

CDR3 nucleotides: TGTGCCAGCAGCAGAGCAGGGGGCACTTCGACGAGGAGCACTGAAGCTTTCTTT. Translating it yields CASSRAGGTSTRSTEAFF. The chain carries TRBV7-9 and TRBJ1-1; 8 bases are a match to TRBD1. Germline V lookup: CDR1 SEHNR, CDR2 FQNEAQ (reference sequence). This CDR3 spans 18 amino acids. V was clipped by 5 bases and J by 4 bases; unmatched bases: 18.

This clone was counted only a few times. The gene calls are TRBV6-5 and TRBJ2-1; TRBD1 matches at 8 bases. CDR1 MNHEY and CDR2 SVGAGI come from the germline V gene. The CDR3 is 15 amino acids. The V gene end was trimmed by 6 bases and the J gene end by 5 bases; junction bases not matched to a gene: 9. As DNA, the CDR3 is TGTGCCAGCAGAAACCCGGGACAGGTGGACAATGAGCAGTTCTTC. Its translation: CASRNPGQVDNEQFF.

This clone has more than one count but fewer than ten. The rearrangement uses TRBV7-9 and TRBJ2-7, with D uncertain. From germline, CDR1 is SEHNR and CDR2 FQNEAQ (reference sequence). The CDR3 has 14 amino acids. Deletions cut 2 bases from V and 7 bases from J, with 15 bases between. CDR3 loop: CASSLSTVRWEQYF. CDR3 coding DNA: TGTGCCAGCAGCTTAAGTACAGTCCGGTGGGAGCAGTACTTC.

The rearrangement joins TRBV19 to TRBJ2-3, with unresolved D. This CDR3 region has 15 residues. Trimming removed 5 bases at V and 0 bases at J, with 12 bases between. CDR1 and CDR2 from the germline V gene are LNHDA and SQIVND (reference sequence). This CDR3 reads CASSPRDTSTDTQYF. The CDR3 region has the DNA TGTGCCAGTAGTCCCCGAGATACTAGCACAGATACGCAGTATTTT.

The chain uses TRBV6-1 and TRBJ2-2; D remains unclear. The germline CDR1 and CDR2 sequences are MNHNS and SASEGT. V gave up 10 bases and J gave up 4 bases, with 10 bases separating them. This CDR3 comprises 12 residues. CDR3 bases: TGTGCCACAACGCCGGTCACCGGGGAGCTGTTTTTT. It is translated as CATTPVTGELFF.

This chain's CDR3 is CASGPAPGTGGHNSGNTIYF. As DNA, the CDR3 is TGTGCTAGTGGCCCAGCCCCGGGGACAGGGGGCCATAACTCTGGAAACACCATATATTTT. V usage is TRBV12-5 and J usage is TRBJ1-3, with 12 positions matching TRBD1. This CDR3 region has 20 residues. CDR1 is LGHNT and CDR2 is FRNRAP in the germline V gene. Trimming cost V 6 bases and J 0 bases; bases outside gene matches: 15.

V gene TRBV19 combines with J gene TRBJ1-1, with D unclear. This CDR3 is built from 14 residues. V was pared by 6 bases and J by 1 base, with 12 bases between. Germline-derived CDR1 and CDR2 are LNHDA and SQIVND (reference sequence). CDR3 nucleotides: TGTGCCAGTAGGGTGGAGCTTCCGAACACTGAAGCTTTCTTT. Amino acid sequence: CASRVELPNTEAFF.

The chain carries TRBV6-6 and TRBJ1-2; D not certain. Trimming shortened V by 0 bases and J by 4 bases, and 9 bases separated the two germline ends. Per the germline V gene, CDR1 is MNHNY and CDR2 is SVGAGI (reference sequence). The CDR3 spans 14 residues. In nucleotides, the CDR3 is TGTGCCAGCAGTTACTCGGGCAGTGTCTATGGCTACACCTTC. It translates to CASSYSGSVYGYTF.

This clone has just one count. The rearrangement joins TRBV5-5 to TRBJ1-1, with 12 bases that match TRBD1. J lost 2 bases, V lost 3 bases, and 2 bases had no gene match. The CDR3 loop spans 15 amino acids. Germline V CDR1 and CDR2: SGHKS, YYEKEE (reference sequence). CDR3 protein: CASSWGQGANTEAFF. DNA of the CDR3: TGTGCCAGCAGCTGGGGACAGGGGGCTAACACTGAAGCTTTCTTT.

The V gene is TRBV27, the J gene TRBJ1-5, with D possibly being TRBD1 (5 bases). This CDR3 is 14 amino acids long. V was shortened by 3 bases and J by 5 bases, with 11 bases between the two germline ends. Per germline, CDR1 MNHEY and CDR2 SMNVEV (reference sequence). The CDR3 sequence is CASSFGGPHQPQHF. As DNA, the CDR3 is TGTGCCAGCAGTTTCGGGGGACCACATCAGCCCCAGCATTTT.

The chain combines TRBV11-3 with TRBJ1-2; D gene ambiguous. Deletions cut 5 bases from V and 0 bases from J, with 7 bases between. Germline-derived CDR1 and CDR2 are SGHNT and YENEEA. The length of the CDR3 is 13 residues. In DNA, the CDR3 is TGTGCCAGCAGCAATAGTCCTAACTATGGCTACACCTTC. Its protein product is CASSNSPNYGYTF. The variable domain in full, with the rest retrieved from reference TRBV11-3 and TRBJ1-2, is EAGVVQSPRYKIIEKKQPVAFWCNPISGHNTLYWYLQNLGQGPELLIRYENEEAVDDSQLPKDRFSAERLKGVDSTLKIQPAELGDSAVYLCASSNSPNYGYTFGSGTRLTVV.

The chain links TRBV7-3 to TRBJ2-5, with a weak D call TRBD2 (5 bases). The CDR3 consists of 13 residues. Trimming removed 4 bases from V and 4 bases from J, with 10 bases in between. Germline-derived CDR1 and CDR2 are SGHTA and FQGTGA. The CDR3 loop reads CASSSGLRETQYF. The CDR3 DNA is TGTGCCAGCAGCTCCGGACTGCGAGAGACCCAGTACTTC.